This T cell receptor beta chain was identified during a study of control samples from healthy donors and cancer patients. Method: immunoSEQ multiplex PCR; TCRdb's copy keeps in-frame clones and lacks some. Of about 45,000 clones listed, more than 65% are singletons. The sequence derives from a male donor with melanoma. The material sequenced was formalin-fixed, paraffin-embedded tissue.

This chain's CDR3 is CASSVAPGLYEQYF. In nucleotides, the CDR3 is TGTGCCAGCAGCGTAGCGCCAGGCCTCTACGAGCAGTACTTC. V and J are TRBV9 and TRBJ2-7; D unclear. The germline V gene has CDR1 SGDLS and CDR2 YYNGEE. This CDR3 region has 14 residues. V lost 0 bases and J 3 bases, leaving 10 bases between the germline ends.